This T cell receptor (beta chain) was obtained from a study of control samples from healthy donors and cancer patients. The protocol was immunoSEQ multiplex PCR, while the TCRdb copy is restricted to in-frame clones and leaves out a portion. The sample holds 85,000 to 110,000 clones, about 89% seen once. The CDR3 is 15 residues long. Looked up from germline, CDR1 is KGHSH and CDR2 is LQKENI. The ends lost 3 bases at V and 3 bases at J; junction bases unmatched: 3. The chain employs TRBV18 and TRBJ2-7; 12 nucleotides align to TRBD1. The sequence was obtained from a man between 60 and 75 years old with lung cancer. The sequenced material came from PBMCs. CDR3 region: CASSPGQGANYEQYV. CDR3 in DNA: TGTGCCAGCTCACCGGGACAGGGGGCTAACTACGAGCAGTACGTC.